The clone carrying this TCR beta chain was seen many times. What it recognizes is unknown. Trimming removed 2 bases at V and 9 bases at J, with 11 bases between. This CDR3 is 13 amino acids long. This specimen belongs to a study of CD8 T cells in ankylosing spondylitis. Broader study findings: What appeared characteristic of ankylosing spondylitis blood was a TCR beta motif of about eight highly homologous variants.

TCRdb fed the 5' RACE reads into MiXCR, producing one record per CDR3 protein. The table has over 450,000 distinct CDR3 sequences, roughly 12% seen once; the top ten hold under 7.5%. This sequence originates from a male donor with ankylosing spondylitis. The rearrangement joins TRBV12-3 or TRBV12-4 to TRBJ1-5; D is uncertain. Sequencing was done on a sample of blood, either unsorted or a sorted T cell fraction (not recorded which). CDR3 in DNA: TGTGCCAGCAGTTTATATAACGGAGGGCCCCAGCATTTT. Its protein product is CASSLYNGGPQHF.